This passage covers 32 T cell receptor beta chains from one sample sequenced in a study of T cell responses to AZD1222 COVID-19 vaccine. The table came from immunoSEQ multiplex PCR; TCRdb's copy has only in-frame clones and leaves some out. Here the sample spans about 130,000 clones, around four fifths being singletons. The sample here was peripheral blood, taken on day 0 of AZD1222 vaccination. Source of these receptors: an adult in good health.

The chain links TRBV6-5 to TRBJ1-6, with D tentatively TRBD1 (6 bases). Trimming cost V 6 bases and J 9 bases, with 18 bases left between them. CDR1 MNHEY and CDR2 SVGAGI come from the germline V gene. CDR3 size: 15 residues. The DNA of the CDR3 is TGTGCCAGCAGAAGTCCAGGGGAGGGGAGTTCACCCCTCCACTTT. This translates into CASRSPGEGSSPLHF.

Only a few counts were recorded for this clone. The rearrangement joins TRBV7-9 to TRBJ1-5; no clear D gene. The CDR3 is made up of 16 amino acids. CDR1 SEHNR and CDR2 FQNEAQ come from the germline V gene (reference sequence). Trimming removed 1 base from V and 6 bases from J, with 16 bases in between. CDR3 region: CASSLGMSSAFQPQHF. CDR3 sequence (DNA): TGTGCCAGCAGCTTAGGGATGTCCTCGGCTTTTCAGCCCCAGCATTTT.

In this sample, this clone turned up once. This chain uses TRBV28 with TRBJ2-2; TRBD1 matches at 7 bases. CDR1 and CDR2 from the germline V gene are MDHEN and SYDVKM. V lost 3 bases, J lost 4 bases, and 5 bases stayed unmatched. This CDR3 has 15 amino acids. The CDR3, as DNA: TGTGCCAGCAGTTTGAACAGGGGTTCCACCGGGGAGCTGTTTTTT. This sequence encodes CASSLNRGSTGELFF.

This sequence joins TRBV6-5 and TRBJ2-2, with a weak D call TRBD1 (6 bases). V lost 6 bases and J 6 bases, leaving 17 bases between the germline ends. The CDR3 has 15 residues. Germline CDR1 and CDR2: MNHEY and SVGAGI. CDR3: CASSFTKGGSGELFF. The CDR3 nucleotides read TGTGCCAGCAGCTTTACAAAAGGGGGTTCCGGGGAGCTGTTTTTT.

The genes are TRBV19 and TRBJ2-5; 11 positions agree with TRBD2. Germline values: CDR1 LNHDA, CDR2 SQIVND (reference sequence). This CDR3 is built from 15 residues. With 3 bases clipped from V and 4 bases from J, the junction kept 4 bases outside the gene matches. The CDR3 region is CASSIRTSGGETQYF. The CDR3 region has the DNA TGTGCCAGTAGTATCAGAACTAGCGGGGGAGAGACCCAGTACTTC.

The count of this clone is one. V and J are TRBV5-1 and TRBJ1-1; D remains ambiguous. V lost 3 bases and J 8 bases, leaving 14 bases between the germline ends. The germline gives CDR1 SGHRS, CDR2 YFSETQ. CDR3 length equals 13 residues. The CDR3 DNA is TGCGCCAGCAGCTCTGAGGGAGGCAGGGAAGCTTTCTTT. Translated: CASSSEGGREAFF.

CDR3 in amino acids: CASSMKTRTGRREGNGYTF. The CDR3 DNA sequence: TGTGCCAGTAGTATGAAGACGCGGACAGGTAGACGGGAGGGCAATGGCTACACCTTC. This chain links TRBV19 with TRBJ1-2; 7 bases are a match to TRBD1. CDR3 size: 19 residues. The J segment lost 6 bases and the V segment lost 3 bases, leaving 22 bases of the junction unmatched. CDR1 is LNHDA, CDR2 SQIVND, per germline (reference sequence). Together with reference TRBV19 and TRBJ1-2, the CDR3 gives the full variable domain: DGGITQSPKYLFRKEGQNVTLSCEQNLNHDAMYWYRQDPGQGLRLIYYSQIVNDFQKGDIAEGYSVSREKKESFPLTVTSAQKNPTAFYLCASSMKTRTGRREGNGYTFGSGTRLTVV.

This chain uses TRBV19 with TRBJ1-5; 7 bases agree with TRBD1. Trimming removed 4 bases from V and 2 bases from J; junction bases left unmatched: 5. CDR1 and CDR2 from the germline V gene are LNHDA and SQIVND (reference sequence). The CDR3 extends over 15 amino acids. This CDR3 reads CASSTPGQGNQPQHF. CDR3 coding DNA: TGTGCCAGTAGTACTCCAGGACAGGGCAATCAGCCCCAGCATTTT.

Worth noting for this clone: A junction boundary mismatches the germline segment, possibly from a read error. The chain carries TRBV24-1 and TRBJ1-1; 7 bases match TRBD1. Germline V gives CDR1 KGHDR, CDR2 SFDVKD. CDR3 size: 14 residues. This CDR3 reads CATRETGRETEAFF. The CDR3 DNA follows: TGTGCCACCCGTGAGACAGGGAGAGAAACTGAAGCTTTCTTT.

In its sample, this clone was seen once. The chain has TRBV28 and TRBJ1-1, with TRBD1 identical over 9 bases. The CDR3 contains 15 residues. Per the germline V gene, CDR1 is MDHEN and CDR2 is SYDVKM. With 3 bases clipped from V and 6 bases from J, the junction kept 8 bases outside the gene matches. This chain's CDR3 is CASSLVDRGLAEAFF. The CDR3 nucleotides read TGTGCCAGCAGTTTGGTTGACAGGGGGTTAGCTGAAGCTTTCTTT.

This chain uses TRBV7-3 with TRBJ2-5; 7 bases are shared with TRBD2. The germline CDR1 and CDR2 sequences are SGHTA and FQGTGA. Trimming cost V 2 bases and J 0 bases; bases outside gene matches: 3. The CDR3 runs to 15 residues. CDR3 region: CASSLGGTNQETQYF. The CDR3 nucleotides are TGTGCCAGCAGCTTAGGGGGGACTAACCAAGAGACCCAGTACTTC. The full variable domain, rest sourced from reference TRBV7-3 and TRBJ2-5, is GAGVSQTPSNKVTEKGKYVELRCDPISGHTALYWYRQSLGQGPEFLIYFQGTGAADDSGLPNDRFFAVRPEGSVSTLKIQRTERGDSAVYLCASSLGGTNQETQYFGPGTRLLVL.

The genes are TRBV4-1 and TRBJ1-1, with TRBD1 identical over 7 bases. The CDR3 contains 15 residues. The germline V gene has CDR1 MGHRA and CDR2 YSYEKL. V lost 5 bases, J lost 2 bases, and 8 bases stayed unmatched. CDR3 coding DNA: TGCGCCAGCAGCAGACCGGGACAGCAAAACACTGAAGCTTTCTTT. Its translation is CASSRPGQQNTEAFF.

Note on this clone: Other nucleotide sequences in the sample specify the same CDR3. The V call is TRBV19, the J call TRBJ1-1; D remains unclear. Germline V lookup: CDR1 LNHDA, CDR2 SQIVND (reference sequence). The ends were cut back, 3 bases at V and 0 bases at J, with 5 bases in the middle. CDR3 length: 13 residues. CDR3 protein: CASSIGVNTEAFF. The CDR3 DNA reads as TGTGCCAGTAGTATTGGGGTGAACACTGAAGCTTTCTTT.

The chain has TRBV19 and TRBJ1-6; TRBD1 agrees at 7 bases. With V trimmed by 7 bases and J by 3 bases, 6 bases remained unmatched. This CDR3 is 15 amino acids long. Germline CDR1 is LNHDA and CDR2 is SQIVND (reference sequence). CDR3 sequence: CASTAGQHYNSPLHF. The CDR3 region has the DNA TGTGCCAGTACCGCGGGACAGCACTATAATTCACCCCTCCACTTT.

The V call is TRBV19, the J call TRBJ1-2; TRBD1 might be the D (6 bases). CDR1 LNHDA and CDR2 SQIVND come from the germline V gene (reference sequence). This CDR3 has 16 residues. The V gene lost 3 bases and the J gene lost 1 base, with 15 bases spanning the gap. CDR3 region: CASSIPTGLGNYGYTF. The CDR3 DNA follows: TGTGCCAGTAGTATCCCGACAGGCCTTGGTAACTATGGCTACACCTTC.

This clone was counted ten times or more. CDR3 nucleotide sequence: TGTGCCAGCAGCTTAGTTCCTAGACGGTTGAACACTGAAGCTTTCTTT. Encoded protein: CASSLVPRRLNTEAFF. The chain joins TRBV11-2 to TRBJ1-1; D not resolved. Germline loops: CDR1 SGHAT, CDR2 FQNNGV. The CDR3 runs to 16 residues. V was clipped by 1 base and J by 0 bases, with 12 bases between them.

This clone was counted between two and nine times. The J gene is TRBJ2-1, the V gene TRBV6-6, with 10 nucleotides matching TRBD2. Germline trimming cut 5 bases from V and 5 bases from J; bases unmatched to any gene: 3. CDR3 size: 14 residues. CDR1 MNHNY and CDR2 SVGAGI come from the germline V gene (reference sequence). The CDR3 loop is CASSTSGVNNEQFF. CDR3 DNA sequence: TGTGCCAGCAGTACTAGCGGGGTGAACAATGAGCAGTTCTTC.

J is TRBJ1-1 and V is TRBV2; 8 bases line up with TRBD1. Germline values: CDR1 SNHLY, CDR2 FYNNEI. CDR3 length: 16 amino acids. Germline trimming cut 6 bases from V and 1 base from J; bases unmatched to any gene: 10. The CDR3 bases are TGTGCCAGCAGCTTTAACGCCGGGACAGGGAACACTGAAGCTTTCTTT. Encoded protein: CASSFNAGTGNTEAFF. The whole variable domain, filled in from reference TRBV2 and TRBJ1-1, reads EPEVTQTPSHQVTQMGQEVILRCVPISNHLYFYWYRQILGQKVEFLVSFYNNEISEKSEIFDDQFSVERPDGSNFTLKIRSTKLEDSAMYFCASSFNAGTGNTEAFFGQGTRLTVV.

This chain uses TRBV28 with TRBJ2-1, with 7 bases lining up with TRBD2. The CDR3 covers 17 residues. Germline V lookup: CDR1 MDHEN, CDR2 SYDVKM. V was clipped by 4 bases and J by 7 bases; unmatched bases: 16. This chain's CDR3 is CASSSPAERGPQNEQFF. Written as DNA, the CDR3 is TGTGCCAGCAGTTCCCCGGCGGAGCGGGGACCCCAGAATGAGCAGTTCTTC.

The chain has TRBV19 and TRBJ1-5, with D perhaps matching TRBD1 (6 bases). V lost 11 bases, J lost 4 bases, and 24 bases lay in between. CDR1 and CDR2 (germline): LNHDA, SQIVND (reference sequence). CDR3 length: 16 amino acids. CDR3 bases: TGTGCCCTATCAAGGGGGGCCACAAGAAAAAATCAGCCCCAGCATTTT. It encodes CALSRGATRKNQPQHF.

The rearrangement uses TRBV15 and TRBJ2-4; 9 bases are shared with TRBD1. V lost 1 base, J lost 8 bases, and 12 bases stayed unmatched. This CDR3 comprises 17 residues. Germline V gene sequence: CDR1 LNHNV, CDR2 YYDKDF (reference sequence). DNA of the CDR3: TGTGCCACCAGCAGAGGTACCCCGACAGGGGGAGGATACATTCAGTACTTC. This translates into CATSRGTPTGGGYIQYF.

This rearrangement joins TRBV11-2 to TRBJ2-3, with D uncertain. Trimming removed 6 bases at V and 2 bases at J, with 18 bases between. The CDR3 loop spans 16 amino acids. In germline, CDR1 is SGHAT, CDR2 FQNNGV. The CDR3 DNA reads TGTGCCAGCAGGACCGATTATTCCCCTCTCACAGATACGCAGTATTTT. Translation gives CASRTDYSPLTDTQYF.

V usage is TRBV3-1 (or the pseudogene TRBV3-2) and J usage is TRBJ1-6; D may be TRBD1 (6 bases). Trimming cost V 6 bases and J 7 bases, with 10 bases left between them. CDR1 LGHDT and CDR2 YNNKEL come from the germline V gene (reference sequence). There are 13 residues in the CDR3. CDR3 sequence (DNA): TGTGCCAGCAGGGACAGCCGAAATTCACCCCTCCACTTT. Residues: CASRDSRNSPLHF.

This chain connects TRBV28 to TRBJ1-4, with D unresolved. Germline CDR1 MDHEN, CDR2 SYDVKM. V lost 8 bases, J lost 5 bases, and 9 bases lay in between. The CDR3 is 12 residues long. The CDR3 loop is CASAVRNEKLFF. CDR3 in DNA: TGTGCCAGCGCCGTAAGGAATGAAAAACTGTTTTTT.

The chain is built from TRBV11-2 and TRBJ1-3; 10 nucleotides line up with TRBD1. CDR3 length equals 15 residues. CDR1 is SGHAT, CDR2 FQNNGV, per germline. After removal of 4 bases from V and 5 bases from J, the junction contained 5 bases not matched to a gene. The CDR3 DNA follows: TGTGCCAGCAGCTCCGACAGGGGGCTTAGAAACACCATATATTTT. Encoded protein: CASSSDRGLRNTIYF.

J is TRBJ1-1 and V is TRBV7-9; no clear D gene. The germline CDR1 and CDR2 sequences are SEHNR and FQNEAQ (reference sequence). V shed 1 base and J shed 0 bases, with 6 bases lying between them. The CDR3 contains 14 residues. CDR3 sequence reads: CASSLEGLNTEAFF. Here the CDR3 DNA reads TGTGCCAGCAGCTTAGAGGGTTTGAACACTGAAGCTTTCTTT.

The genes are TRBV21-1 and TRBJ2-3. TRBV21-1 is listed as a pseudogene. This CDR3 comprises 15 residues. The CDR3 DNA reads TGTGCCAGCAGCAAAGCGTGGGAAATCACAGATACGCAGTATTTT. Protein product: CASSKAWEITDTQYF.

This clone has a single count. V and J are TRBV2 and TRBJ1-2, with unresolved D. V was clipped by 4 bases and J by 5 bases, with 11 bases between them. CDR1 is SNHLY and CDR2 is FYNNEI in the germline V gene. This CDR3 is 13 amino acids long. CDR3 in DNA: TGTGCCAGCAGTGCCGGAGTTGGGTATGGCTACACCTTC. Protein sequence: CASSAGVGYGYTF.

The genes are TRBV5-1 and TRBJ2-2; 7 nucleotides agree with TRBD2. Trimming cost V 4 bases and J 4 bases; bases outside gene matches: 1. Germline V gene sequence: CDR1 SGHRS, CDR2 YFSETQ. The CDR3 length is 13 residues. CDR3 nucleotides: TGCGCCAGCAGCGGGGAGGGCACCGGGGAGCTGTTTTTT. This encodes CASSGEGTGELFF.

This clone was recorded many times. This sequence joins TRBV27 and TRBJ2-1; 7 nucleotides line up with TRBD1. Trimming removed 2 bases from V and 12 bases from J; junction bases left unmatched: 10. The CDR3 loop spans 14 amino acids. Germline V lookup: CDR1 MNHEY, CDR2 SMNVEV (reference sequence). This CDR3 is CASSLLVPWDRQFF. As DNA, the CDR3 is TGTGCCAGCAGTTTACTAGTCCCGTGGGACAGGCAGTTCTTC.

CDR3 sequence reads: CASSSGGTDYGYTF. DNA for the CDR3: TGTGCCAGCAGCTCAGGAGGGACGGACTATGGCTACACCTTC. The rearrangement joins TRBV11-2 to TRBJ1-2, with a weak D call TRBD1 (5 bases). CDR1 and CDR2 (germline): SGHAT, FQNNGV. The V gene lost 4 bases and the J gene lost 3 bases, with 12 bases spanning the gap. CDR3 size: 14 residues.

This clone has more than one count but fewer than ten. The sample contains more than one DNA sequence encoding this CDR3. The chain combines TRBV6-5 with TRBJ1-1; D might be TRBD1 (5 bases). Between the trimmed V and J ends, which lost 6 bases and 2 bases, there was a span of 10 bases. The CDR3 extends over 13 amino acids. Per germline, CDR1 MNHEY and CDR2 SVGAGI. DNA of the CDR3: TGTGCCAGCAGGGAGACAGTAAACACTGAAGCTTTCTTT. It codes for CASRETVNTEAFF.